This T cell receptor (beta chain) appears in the sequencing data of a study of blood T cell repertoires in COVID-19 (dated by TCRdb to the early 2020s). Regarding the complete study: The collaborator samples originated in the United States, Italy and Spain and spanned the acute and convalescent phases of COVID-19. The prospective study material was composed of cDNA or gDNA derived from T cells, B-cell-depleted T cells, or PBMCs. Deeply sampled blood TCRbeta repertoires from subjects exposed to, actively infected with, or recovered from COVID-19 were included in the dataset. The repertoires were made available in a free public database intended to serve as a resource for research on the immune response to SARS-CoV-2. Samples were obtained from the ongoing ImmuneRACE study (first 160 participants) and from over 1,000 subjects provided by 6 global collaborators. Nearly every sample came with metadata listing a de-identified subject ID, COVID-19 status, age in years and sex. Where available, HLA class I and class II types were obtained from metadata supplied by the sample provider rather than from assay-based typing.

The CDR3 holds 13 amino acids from the cysteine to the phenylalanine. Here the CDR3 DNA is all that survives: 39 bases in frame from base 1. V and J lose 4 bases and 6 bases, and a span of 12 bases separates them. CDR1 and CDR2 are read off the germline V gene as MGHRA and YSYEKL. One collaborating source in Seattle enrolled patients during active infection and followed them longitudinally through the course of disease. Each collaborating institution followed its own protocols to collect whole blood in K2EDTA tubes. Collaborator samples were shipped for TCRbeta analysis as frozen whole blood, isolated PBMCs, or DNA extracted from either sample type. TCRbeta CDR3 regions were amplified from genomic DNA by means of the immunoSEQ Assay, a bias-controlled multiplex PCR. The published analysis was carried out like this. The number of nucleated cells in each sample was estimated by amplification of reference gene primers within the assay. To quantify the absolute abundance of each unique TCRbeta CDR3 rearrangement, sequence reads were collapsed and filtered. Productive Simpson clonality was computed per sample as the square root of Simpson's diversity index over productive rearrangements. In TCRdb, the immuneACCESS table is reduced to in-frame sequences with V and J assigned. These tables do not hold every clone; where another copy was compared, an unresolved V gene accounts for under half, and the others remain unexplained. D and trimming were read from the DNA, whereas the V and J calls and clone size are those reported in that table. This sample has about 140,000 clones in its table, and around 89% of those were observed once. 2.5% to 3% of the sample is taken by the ten largest.

About this clone itself: Its recognized antigen is unknown. Base qualities were left out, and no much larger clone turns up one base away.

Beyond this particular receptor, the publication reports: The quantity of clinical and demographic metadata differed by source and by participant and was supplied without curation.

This sequence originates from a human donor with COVID-19, enrolled during active disease. The donor label of this sample is uncertain. The sequence is built from TRBV4-1 and TRBJ1-2; the D gene is perhaps TRBD1, on 6 matching bases. Input material: peripheral blood. In nucleotides, the sequence is TGCGCCAGCAGCCGATTGCAGGGGAATGGCTACACCTTC. It codes for CASSRLQGNGYTF.